This T cell receptor beta chain stems from a study of blood T cells in healthy people across ages. Study-wide background: The template switching approach captured approximately one barcoded beta molecule for every two T cells. Whole-study results and caveats: Strong correlation was found linking TCR beta diversity to naive T cell percentage. More naive CD4+ cells and higher diversity marked long-lived donors relative to aged donors.

Germline lookup yields CDR1 SGDLS and CDR2 YYNGEE. The CDR3 is 17 amino acids. V gave up 4 bases and J gave up 0 bases, with 18 bases separating them. A remark on this clonotype: The antigen is undetermined.

A second PCR of 7 to 11 cycles used a sample-barcoded 5' primer and a J-beta primer mix. Using its own MiXCR run on the 5' RACE reads, TCRdb lists one record per CDR3 protein. The data contain 1.5 million to 2 million distinct CDR3 sequences, about 49% of them singletons. The TCR was taken from a woman aged 40-49 years in good health. The chain couples TRBV9 to TRBJ2-3; D is perhaps TRBD1 (6 bases). The sample taken for sequencing was blood. The CDR3 DNA reads as TGTGCCAGCAGCCCCCAACCCGGGACAACTAGCACAGATACGCAGTATTTT. Residues: CASSPQPGTTSTDTQYF. The entire variable domain, with the rest obtained from reference TRBV9 and TRBJ2-3, is as follows: DSGVTQTPKHLITATGQRVTLRCSPRSGDLSVYWYQQSLDQGLQFLIQYYNGEERAKGNILERFSAQQFPDLHSELNLSSLELGDSALYFCASSPQPGTTSTDTQYFGPGTRLTVL.